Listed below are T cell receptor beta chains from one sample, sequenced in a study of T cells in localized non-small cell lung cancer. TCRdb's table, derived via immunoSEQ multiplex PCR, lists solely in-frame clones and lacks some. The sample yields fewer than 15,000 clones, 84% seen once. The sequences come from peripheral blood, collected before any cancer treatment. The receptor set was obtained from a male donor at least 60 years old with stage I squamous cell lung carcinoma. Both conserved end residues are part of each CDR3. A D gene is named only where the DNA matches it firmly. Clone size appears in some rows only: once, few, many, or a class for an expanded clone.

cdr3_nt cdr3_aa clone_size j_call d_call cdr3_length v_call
TGCGCCAGCAGTGGGAATCTGGGACAGGGCCATGAGGAGCAGTACTTC CASSGNLGQGHEEQYF . TRBJ2-7 TRBD1 16 TRBV10-1
TGTGCCAGTAGTATAATCTTGGCATCTACCGGGGAGCTGTTTTTT CASSIILASTGELFF . TRBJ2-2 . 15 TRBV19
TGCAGCGTGGGAGCCCAGGGGGCTGGGGCCAACGTCCTGACTTTC CSVGAQGAGANVLTF . TRBJ2-6 TRBD1 15 TRBV29-1
TGTGCCAGCAGTCCACTGGGACAGGGCTACTTTGAAAAACTGTTTTTT CASSPLGQGYFEKLFF . TRBJ1-4 TRBD1 16 TRBV28
TGTGCCAGCAGCTCCGAGCGGGAACCCTACGAGCAGTACTTC CASSSEREPYEQYF . TRBJ2-7 TRBD2 14 TRBV7-9
TGTGCCAGCAGACTTCGGGGGGGCCTATATGGCTACACCTTC CASRLRGGLYGYTF . TRBJ1-2 . 14 TRBV6-5
TGTGCCAGCAGTTACCCAACAGGGGGCTCCTACAATGAGCAGTTCTTC CASSYPTGGSYNEQFF . TRBJ2-1 TRBD1 16 TRBV6-6
TGTGCCATCAGTCTGATAGCGGGAGATACGCAGTATTTT CAISLIAGDTQYF . TRBJ2-3 TRBD2 13 TRBV10-3
TGCGCCAGCAGCCAAGAGCGGCAGGGTAATTCACCCCTCCACTTT CASSQERQGNSPLHF . TRBJ1-6 . 15 TRBV4-1
TGTGCCAGTAGTATTAGAGGGGACCGTTCCTACGAGCAGTACTTC CASSIRGDRSYEQYF . TRBJ2-7 . 15 TRBV19
TGTGCTAGTGGTTCAGGACAGGGGGATGAAAAACTGTTTTTT CASGSGQGDEKLFF . TRBJ1-4 TRBD1 14 TRBV12-5
TGTGCCAGCAGTTTTTCCTCTCTGACTAGCAGTAGCACAGATACGCAGTATTTT CASSFSSLTSSSTDTQYF . TRBJ2-3 TRBD2 18 TRBV5-6
TGTGCCAGCAGCAAGGGGACAGGGAAATCCTCAACCCACGAGCAGTACTTC CASSKGTGKSSTHEQYF . TRBJ2-7 . 17 TRBV21-1
TGTGCCAGCAGCTTAGGCTGGACTAGAACGAGCACAGATACGCAGTATTTT CASSLGWTRTSTDTQYF . TRBJ2-3 TRBD2 17 TRBV7-8
TGTGCCAGCAGTCCCCCGGGACAGCTTAAGTACTTC CASSPPGQLKYF . TRBJ2-7 TRBD1 12 TRBV28
TGTGCCAGCACCCGGGACGGGGGTTTAGCTTTCTTT CASTRDGGLAFF . TRBJ1-1 . 12 TRBV27
TGTGCCAGCAGTTGGCAGCGTGAAGCTTTCTTT CASSWQREAFF . TRBJ1-1 . 11 TRBV11-2
TGTGCCAGCAGCTCCCTACGGGCGGGGATTTACAATGAGCAGTTCTTC CASSSLRAGIYNEQFF . TRBJ2-1 . 16 TRBV7-9
TGTGCCAGTAGTTCGGGGCGAGGGACTGAAGCTTTCTTT CASSSGRGTEAFF . TRBJ1-1 . 13 TRBV19
TGTGCCAGCAGCCTTACTAGCGGCCTCACCGGGGAGCTGTTTTTT CASSLTSGLTGELFF few TRBJ2-2 TRBD2 15 TRBV6-1
TGCGCCAGCAGCTTGGAGAGGGGGCTGCGCGATGGCTACACCTTC CASSLERGLRDGYTF . TRBJ1-2 TRBD1 15 TRBV5-1
TGCAGCGCGGGGGGTATGGACACTGAAGCTTTCTTT CSAGGMDTEAFF . TRBJ1-1 . 12 TRBV29-1
TGTGCCAGCAGCCAAGCAGGGGTTCATGGCTACACCTTC CASSQAGVHGYTF . TRBJ1-2 . 13 TRBV14
TGTGCCAGCAGTTCGCCCCAGGCGACCCAGTACTTC CASSSPQATQYF . TRBJ2-5 . 12 TRBV27
TGTGCCAGCAGCTTAGTTGGACAGGCCAAAAACATTCAGTACTTC CASSLVGQAKNIQYF . TRBJ2-4 . 15 TRBV7-9
TGTGCCAGCAGCTTTACGGCAACTAGCGCCACAGATACGCAGTATTTT CASSFTATSATDTQYF . TRBJ2-3 TRBD2 16 TRBV11-2
TGTGCCAGCAATAGGAGATCAACCGGGACTAGCGGCAATGAGCAGTTCTTC CASNRRSTGTSGNEQFF . TRBJ2-1 TRBD2 17 TRBV5-4
TGTGCCAGTAGCGACAGTGCTGGCACAGATACGCAGTATTTT CASSDSAGTDTQYF . TRBJ2-3 . 14 TRBV19
TGTGCCACGCAGACACTATCGGGAAACACCATATATTTT CATQTLSGNTIYF . TRBJ1-3 . 13 TRBV10-3
TGTGCCAGCAGCCCCAGGAGTTTCGCCGGGGAGCTGTTTTTT CASSPRSFAGELFF . TRBJ2-2 . 14 TRBV7-9
TGTGCAAGTCGCTTAGAGGGGTTTCCGGGTGCTGGACCGCAGTTCTTC CASRLEGFPGAGPQFF . TRBJ2-1 . 16 TRBV12-2
TGTGCCAGCAGCGTAGTTCCGGGGCATCAGCAGTTCTTC CASSVVPGHQQFF . TRBJ2-1 . 13 TRBV9
TGTGCCAGCAGCCGCCAAGGATTAGACAATCAGCCCCAGCATTTT CASSRQGLDNQPQHF . TRBJ1-5 . 15 TRBV5-5
TGCGCCAGCAGCCCCACCCCCGGACTAGCGGGGACCAGAGATACGCAGTATTTT CASSPTPGLAGTRDTQYF once TRBJ2-3 TRBD2 18 TRBV5-1
TGTGCCAGCAGTACGACGAAGGTCCAGGGGGTTGAGCAGTACTTC CASSTTKVQGVEQYF . TRBJ2-7 TRBD1 15 TRBV6-5
TGCGCCAGCAGCCCCGGGGGGACTAGCGACTCCTACGAGCAGTACTTC CASSPGGTSDSYEQYF . TRBJ2-7 TRBD2 16 TRBV5-1
TGTGCCACCAGCAGAGACCGGGTGCCAGGCTACACCTTC CATSRDRVPGYTF . TRBJ1-2 . 13 TRBV15
TGTGCCAGTAGTGGGACAGGGTCTACAACTGAGCAGTTCTTC CASSGTGSTTEQFF few TRBJ2-1 TRBD1 14 TRBV19
TGTGCCAGCAGTCGCCTGCGGGGAGGGAACTACGAGCAGTACTTC CASSRLRGGNYEQYF . TRBJ2-7 TRBD2 15 TRBV28
TGTGCCAGCAGCTTAACCACGCCCGACTACGAGCAGTACTTC CASSLTTPDYEQYF . TRBJ2-7 . 14 TRBV7-3
TGCGCCAGCAGCCGAGAACAGGGGTACACTGAAGCTTTCTTT CASSREQGYTEAFF few TRBJ1-1 TRBD1 14 TRBV4-1
TGTGCCAGCAGTCCTCTACAGGGATCCTACAATGAGCAGTTCTTC CASSPLQGSYNEQFF . TRBJ2-1 . 15 TRBV2
TGTGCCACCAGCAGAGGTGGGAGTTCCTACGAGCAGTACTTC CATSRGGSSYEQYF . TRBJ2-7 . 14 TRBV15
TGTGCCAGTACGGTTGGTTCTAGCGGGATGGCTAATGAGCAGTTCTTC CASTVGSSGMANEQFF once TRBJ2-1 TRBD2 16 TRBV2
TGTGCCAGCAGCCCCGCCGGGACAGGCTCAACATACGAGCAGTACTTC CASSPAGTGSTYEQYF . TRBJ2-7 TRBD1 16 TRBV5-4
TGCGCCAGCACCCGCGGAAACACCATATATTTT CASTRGNTIYF . TRBJ1-3 . 11 TRBV5-1
TGTGCCACCAAGAGGGTAGGGACCGAGACCCAGTACTTC CATKRVGTETQYF few TRBJ2-5 . 13 TRBV2
TGTGCCAGCAGTTTTCTGGACAGTCCGGATGGCTACACCTTC CASSFLDSPDGYTF . TRBJ1-2 . 14 TRBV27
TGTGCCAGCAGCTCACCCCCCTCGACGTACTTC CASSSPPSTYF . TRBJ2-7 . 11 TRBV6-5
TGTGCCAGCAGTACAGGGGGCGCGAACACTGAAGCTTTCTTT CASSTGGANTEAFF . TRBJ1-1 TRBD1 14 TRBV11-3